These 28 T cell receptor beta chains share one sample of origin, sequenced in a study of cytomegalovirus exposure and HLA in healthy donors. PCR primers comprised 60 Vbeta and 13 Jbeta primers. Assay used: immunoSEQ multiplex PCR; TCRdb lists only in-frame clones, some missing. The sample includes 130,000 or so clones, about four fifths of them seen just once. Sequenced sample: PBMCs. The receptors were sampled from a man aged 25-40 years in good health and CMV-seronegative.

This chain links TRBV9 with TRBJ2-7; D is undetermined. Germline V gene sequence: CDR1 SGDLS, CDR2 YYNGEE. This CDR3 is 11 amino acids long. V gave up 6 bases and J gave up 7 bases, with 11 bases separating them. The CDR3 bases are TGTGCCAGCATTGTTCAGTGGGAGCAGTACTTC. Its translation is CASIVQWEQYF.

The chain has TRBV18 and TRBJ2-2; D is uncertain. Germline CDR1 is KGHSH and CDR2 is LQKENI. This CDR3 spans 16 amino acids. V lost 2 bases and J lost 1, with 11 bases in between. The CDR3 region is CASSPLVTMNTGELFF. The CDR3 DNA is TGTGCCAGCTCACCATTGGTGACAATGAACACCGGGGAGCTGTTTTTT. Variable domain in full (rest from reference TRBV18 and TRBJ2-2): NAGVMQNPRHLVRRRGQEARLRCSPMKGHSHVYWYRQLPEEGLKFMVYLQKENIIDESGMPKERFSAEFPKEGPSILRIQQVVRGDSAAYFCASSPLVTMNTGELFFGEGSRLTVL.

CDR3 sequence: CASSLGLAGGSSYEQYF. DNA of the CDR3: TGTGCCAGCAGCCTGGGACTAGCGGGAGGGAGCTCCTACGAGCAGTACTTC. V gene TRBV27 combines with J gene TRBJ2-7; 16 nucleotides match TRBD2. In germline, CDR1 is MNHEY, CDR2 SMNVEV (reference sequence). Unmatched junction bases numbered 5, after V lost 6 bases and J lost 0 bases. This CDR3 spans 17 amino acids.

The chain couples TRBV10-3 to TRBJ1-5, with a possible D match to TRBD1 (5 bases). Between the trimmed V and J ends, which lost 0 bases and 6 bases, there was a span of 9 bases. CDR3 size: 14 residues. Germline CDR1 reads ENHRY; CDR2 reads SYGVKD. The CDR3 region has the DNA TGTGCCATCAGTGAGTCGCAGGGAGGTCAGCCCCAGCATTTT. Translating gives CAISESQGGQPQHF.

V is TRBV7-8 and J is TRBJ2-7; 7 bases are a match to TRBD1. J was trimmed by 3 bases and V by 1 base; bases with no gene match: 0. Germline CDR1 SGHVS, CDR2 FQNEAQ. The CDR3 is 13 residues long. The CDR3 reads CASSLGTGYEQYF. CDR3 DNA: TGTGCCAGCAGCTTAGGGACAGGCTACGAGCAGTACTTC.

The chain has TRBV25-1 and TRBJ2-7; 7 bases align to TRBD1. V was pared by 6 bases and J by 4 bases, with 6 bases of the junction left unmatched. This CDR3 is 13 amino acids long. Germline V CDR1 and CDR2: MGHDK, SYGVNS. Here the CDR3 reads CASRLGGQYEQYF. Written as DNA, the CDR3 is TGTGCCAGCAGACTAGGGGGCCAATACGAGCAGTACTTC.

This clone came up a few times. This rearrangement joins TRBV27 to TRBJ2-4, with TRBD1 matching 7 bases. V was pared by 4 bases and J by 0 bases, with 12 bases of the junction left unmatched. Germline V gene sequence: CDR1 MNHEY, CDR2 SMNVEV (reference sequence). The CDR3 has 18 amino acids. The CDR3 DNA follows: TGTGCCAGCAGTTCAGGACAGGCAACCCTCCTAGCCAAAAACATTCAGTACTTC. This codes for CASSSGQATLLAKNIQYF.

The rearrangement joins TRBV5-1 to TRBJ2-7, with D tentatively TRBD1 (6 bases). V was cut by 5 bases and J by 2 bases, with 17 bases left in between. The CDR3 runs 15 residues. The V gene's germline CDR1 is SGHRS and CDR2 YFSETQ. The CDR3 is CASRPDLQGTYEQYF. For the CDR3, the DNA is TGCGCCAGCAGACCGGATCTCCAGGGGACCTACGAGCAGTACTTC.

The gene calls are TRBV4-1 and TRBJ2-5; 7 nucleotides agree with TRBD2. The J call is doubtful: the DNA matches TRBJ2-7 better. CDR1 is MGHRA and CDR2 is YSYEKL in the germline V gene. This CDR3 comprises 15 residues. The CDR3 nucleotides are TGCGCCAGCAGCCAAGAACCGGGAGGCTCCTACGAGCAGTACTTC. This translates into CASSQEPGGSYEQYF.

In DNA, the CDR3 is TGTGCCAGCAGCCTCAGCGGGGGGGCCGGCGGGGAGCTGTTTTTT. Protein sequence: CASSLSGGAGGELFF. The gene calls are TRBV5-4 and TRBJ2-2, with TRBD2 matching over 10 bases. Trimming at V came to 4 bases and at J to 7 bases, leaving 7 bases not matched to a gene. Germline values: CDR1 SGHNT, CDR2 YYREEE (reference sequence). The CDR3 has 15 amino acids.

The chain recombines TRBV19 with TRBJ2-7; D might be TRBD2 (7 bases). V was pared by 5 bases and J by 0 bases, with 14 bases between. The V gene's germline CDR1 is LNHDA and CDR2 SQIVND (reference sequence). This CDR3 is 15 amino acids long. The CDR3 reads CASSRGGGSSYEQYF. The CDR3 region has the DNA TGTGCCAGTAGTCGGGGAGGGGGTAGCTCCTACGAGCAGTACTTC.

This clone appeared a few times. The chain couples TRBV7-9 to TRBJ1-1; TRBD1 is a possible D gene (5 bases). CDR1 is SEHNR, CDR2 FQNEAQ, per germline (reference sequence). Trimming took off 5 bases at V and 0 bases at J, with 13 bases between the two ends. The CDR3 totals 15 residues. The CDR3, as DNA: TGTGCCAGCAGCCCCCCCCAGGGAATGAACACTGAAGCTTTCTTT. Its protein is CASSPPQGMNTEAFF. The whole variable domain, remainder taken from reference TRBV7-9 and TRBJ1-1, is DTGVSQNPRHKITKRGQNVTFRCDPISEHNRLYWYRQTLGQGPEFLTYFQNEAQLEKSRLLSDRFSAERPKGSFSTLEIQRTEQGDSAMYLCASSPPQGMNTEAFFGQGTRLTVV.

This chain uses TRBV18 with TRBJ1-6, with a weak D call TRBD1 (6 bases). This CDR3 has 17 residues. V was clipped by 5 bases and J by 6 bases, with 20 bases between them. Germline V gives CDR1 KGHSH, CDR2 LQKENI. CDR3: CASSADRKGLINSPLHF. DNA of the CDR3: TGTGCCAGCTCAGCCGACAGGAAGGGATTGATTAATTCACCCCTCCACTTT.

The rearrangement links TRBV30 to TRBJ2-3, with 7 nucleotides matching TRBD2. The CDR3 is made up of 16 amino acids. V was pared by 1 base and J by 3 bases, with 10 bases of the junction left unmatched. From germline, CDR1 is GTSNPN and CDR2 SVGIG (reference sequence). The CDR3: CAWSGFSLAKTDTQYF. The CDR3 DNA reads TGTGCCTGGAGTGGATTTTCACTAGCGAAAACAGATACGCAGTATTTT.

Here the CDR3 reads CASKGGVNEKLFF. CDR3 nucleotide sequence: TGTGCCAGCAAAGGGGGGGTAAATGAAAAACTGTTTTTT. The chain combines TRBV6-1 with TRBJ1-4, with D maybe TRBD1 (6 bases). V lost 7 bases to trimming and J lost 5 bases, with 11 bases between them. The CDR3 contains 13 residues. The germline V gene encodes CDR1 MNHNS and CDR2 SASEGT.

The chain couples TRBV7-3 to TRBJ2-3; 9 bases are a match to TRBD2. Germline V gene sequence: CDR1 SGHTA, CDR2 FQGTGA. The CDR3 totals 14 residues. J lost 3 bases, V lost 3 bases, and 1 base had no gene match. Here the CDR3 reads CASSFLAGTDTQYF. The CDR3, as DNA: TGTGCCAGCAGCTTCCTAGCGGGGACAGATACGCAGTATTTT.

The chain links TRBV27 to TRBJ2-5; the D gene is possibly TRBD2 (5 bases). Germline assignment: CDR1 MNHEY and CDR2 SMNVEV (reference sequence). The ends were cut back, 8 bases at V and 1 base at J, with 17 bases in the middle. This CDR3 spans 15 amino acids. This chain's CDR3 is CASGRVLASQETQYF. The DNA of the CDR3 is TGTGCCAGCGGGCGGGTATTGGCATCCCAAGAGACCCAGTACTTC.

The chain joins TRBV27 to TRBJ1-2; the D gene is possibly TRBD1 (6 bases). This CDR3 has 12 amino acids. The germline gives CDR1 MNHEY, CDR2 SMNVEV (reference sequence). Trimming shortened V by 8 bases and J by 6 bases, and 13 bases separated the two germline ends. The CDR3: CASGRGGNGYTF. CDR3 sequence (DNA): TGTGCCAGCGGGCGGGGGGGCAATGGCTACACCTTC.

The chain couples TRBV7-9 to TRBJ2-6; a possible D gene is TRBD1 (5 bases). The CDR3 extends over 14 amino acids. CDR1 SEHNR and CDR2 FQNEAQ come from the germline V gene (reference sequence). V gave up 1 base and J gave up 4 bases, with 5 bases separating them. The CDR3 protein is CASSLEGGANVLTF. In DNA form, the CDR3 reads TGTGCCAGCAGCTTAGAGGGGGGGGCCAACGTCCTGACTTTC. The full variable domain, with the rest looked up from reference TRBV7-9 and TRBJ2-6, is DTGVSQNPRHKITKRGQNVTFRCDPISEHNRLYWYRQTLGQGPEFLTYFQNEAQLEKSRLLSDRFSAERPKGSFSTLEIQRTEQGDSAMYLCASSLEGGANVLTFGAGSRLTVL.

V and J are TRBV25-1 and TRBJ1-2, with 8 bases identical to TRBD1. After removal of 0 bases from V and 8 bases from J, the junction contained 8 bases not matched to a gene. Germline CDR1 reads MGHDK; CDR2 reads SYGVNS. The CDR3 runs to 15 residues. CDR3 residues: CASSEYQGALVGYTF. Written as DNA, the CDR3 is TGTGCCAGCAGTGAATACCAGGGGGCCTTAGTGGGCTACACCTTC.

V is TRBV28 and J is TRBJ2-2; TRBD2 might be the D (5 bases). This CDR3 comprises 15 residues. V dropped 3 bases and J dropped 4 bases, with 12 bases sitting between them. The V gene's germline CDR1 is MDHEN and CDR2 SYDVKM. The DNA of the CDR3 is TGTGCCAGCAGTTTTTTGTCGCGGGTCACCGGGGAGCTGTTTTTT. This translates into CASSFLSRVTGELFF.

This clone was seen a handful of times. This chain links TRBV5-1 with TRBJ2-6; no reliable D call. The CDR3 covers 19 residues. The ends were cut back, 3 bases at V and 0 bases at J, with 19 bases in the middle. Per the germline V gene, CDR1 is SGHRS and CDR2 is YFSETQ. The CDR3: CASSSAPATQSSGANVLTF. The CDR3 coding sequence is TGCGCCAGCAGCTCAGCGCCGGCGACTCAGAGCTCTGGGGCCAACGTCCTGACTTTC. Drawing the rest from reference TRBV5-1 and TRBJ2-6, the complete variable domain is KAGVTQTPRYLIKTRGQQVTLSCSPISGHRSVSWYQQTPGQGLQFLFEYFSETQRNKGNFPGRFSGRQFSNSRSEMNVSTLELGDSALYLCASSSAPATQSSGANVLTFGAGSRLTVL.

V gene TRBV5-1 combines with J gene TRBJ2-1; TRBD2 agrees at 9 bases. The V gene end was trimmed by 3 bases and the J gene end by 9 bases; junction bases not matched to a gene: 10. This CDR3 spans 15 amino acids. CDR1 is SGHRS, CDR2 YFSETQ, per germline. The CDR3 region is CASSWALGGRGEQFF. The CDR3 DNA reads TGCGCCAGCAGCTGGGCCTTGGGCGGGAGGGGTGAGCAGTTCTTC.

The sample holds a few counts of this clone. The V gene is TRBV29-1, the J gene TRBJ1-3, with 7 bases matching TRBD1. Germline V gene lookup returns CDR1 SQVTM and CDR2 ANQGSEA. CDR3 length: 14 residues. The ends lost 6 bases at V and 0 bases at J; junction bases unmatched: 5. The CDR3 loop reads CSVQGKASGNTIYF. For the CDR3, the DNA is TGCAGCGTACAGGGGAAAGCCTCTGGAAACACCATATATTTT.

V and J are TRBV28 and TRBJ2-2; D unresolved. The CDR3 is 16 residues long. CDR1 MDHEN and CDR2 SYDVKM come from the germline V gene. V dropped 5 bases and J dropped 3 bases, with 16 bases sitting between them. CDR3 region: CASSPALFRDTGELFF. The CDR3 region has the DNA TGTGCCAGCAGTCCCGCCCTCTTTCGGGACACCGGGGAGCTGTTTTTT.

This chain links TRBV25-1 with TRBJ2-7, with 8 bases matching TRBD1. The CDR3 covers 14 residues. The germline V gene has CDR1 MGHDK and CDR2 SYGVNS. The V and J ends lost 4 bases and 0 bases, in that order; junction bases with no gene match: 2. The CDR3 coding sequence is TGTGCCAGCAGTGGAGGACAGGGCTCCTACGAGCAGTACTTC. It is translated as CASSGGQGSYEQYF.

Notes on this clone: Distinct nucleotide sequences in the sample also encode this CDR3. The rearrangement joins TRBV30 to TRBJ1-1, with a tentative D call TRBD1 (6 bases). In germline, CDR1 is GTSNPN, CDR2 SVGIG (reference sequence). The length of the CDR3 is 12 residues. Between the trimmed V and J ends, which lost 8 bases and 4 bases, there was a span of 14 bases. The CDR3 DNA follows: TGTGCCACCTTGACAGGAATCACTGAAGCTTTCTTT. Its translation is CATLTGITEAFF. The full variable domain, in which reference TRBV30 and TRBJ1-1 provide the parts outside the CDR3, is SQTIHQWPATLVQPVGSPLSLECTVEGTSNPNLYWYRQAAGRGLQLLFYSVGIGQISSEVPQNLSASRPQDRQFILSSKKLLLSDSGFYLCATLTGITEAFFGQGTRLTVV.

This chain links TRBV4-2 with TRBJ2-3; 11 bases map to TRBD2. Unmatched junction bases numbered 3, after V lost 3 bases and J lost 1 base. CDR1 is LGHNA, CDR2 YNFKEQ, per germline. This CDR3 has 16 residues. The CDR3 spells CASSQVAGGRTDTQYF. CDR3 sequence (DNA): TGTGCCAGCAGCCAGGTAGCGGGAGGGCGCACAGATACGCAGTATTTT.